Included here is one T cell receptor beta chain sequence, with context. The V and J ends lost 11 bases and 4 bases respectively, with 13 bases between them. The CDR3 length is 12 residues. Germline lookup yields CDR1 SGHVS and CDR2 FQNEAQ. TCRdb keeps only in-frame clones here, not all; method: immunoSEQ multiplex PCR. This sample has around 94,000 clones; around 84% occur once, and the top ten carry less than 5%. The data were taken from a study of identifying expanded T cells in peripheral blood. Sequenced input: blood. V usage is TRBV7-8 and J usage is TRBJ2-3; tentatively, D is TRBD2 (5 bases). This TCR derives from a person between 18 and 75 years old in good health. The DNA for the CDR3 is TGTGCCTCGACGGGGAATCCAGATACGCAGTATTTT. It encodes CASTGNPDTQYF.